A selection of T cell receptor beta chains follows, all from one sample in a study of blood T cell repertoires in COVID-19. The repertoire was sequenced with immunoSEQ multiplex PCR; TCRdb's copy has only in-frame clones and lacks some. The sample holds under 90,000 clones; about 88% are singletons and the top ten take about 2.7%. The material sequenced was peripheral blood. The receptors originated from a man in his 70s with active or convalescent COVID-19. Each CDR3 is given without its conserved first and last residue. D genes are given only for firm matches.

CDR3 protein: ASSQGRARGTEAF
J gene: TRBJ1-1
V gene: TRBV3-1/TRBV3-2
D gene: NA

CDR3 protein: ASSSGHYGNTIY
J gene: TRBJ1-3
V gene: TRBV7-2
D gene: NA

CDR3 protein: ASSYRGGTDTQY
J gene: TRBJ2-3
V gene: TRBV11-2
D gene: TRBD2

CDR3 protein: ASSLIPGQGSGEQY
J gene: TRBJ2-7
V gene: TRBV18
D gene: TRBD1

CDR3 protein: ASRRGTEAF
J gene: TRBJ1-1
V gene: TRBV2
D gene: NA

CDR3 protein: ASRTGADTQY
J gene: TRBJ2-3
V gene: TRBV6-5
D gene: TRBD1

CDR3 protein: ASSLSIARYEQF
J gene: TRBJ2-1
V gene: TRBV27
D gene: NA

CDR3 protein: ATSVGRGRSGELF
J gene: TRBJ2-2
V gene: TRBV5-4
D gene: TRBD1

CDR3 protein: ASSSGRTGEKLF
J gene: TRBJ1-4
V gene: TRBV9
D gene: NA

CDR3 protein: ASSDVPTGVYGYT
J gene: TRBJ1-2
V gene: TRBV6-4
D gene: TRBD1

CDR3 protein: ASSESPTNTEAF
J gene: TRBJ1-1
V gene: TRBV7-3
D gene: NA

CDR3 protein: ASTGLAGPYEQY
J gene: TRBJ2-7
V gene: TRBV28
D gene: TRBD2

CDR3 protein: ASRAGVANTGELF
J gene: TRBJ2-2
V gene: TRBV25-1
D gene: NA

CDR3 protein: ASSKWSNTEAF
J gene: TRBJ1-1
V gene: TRBV21-1
D gene: NA

CDR3 protein: ASSSRMAVGTDEQY
J gene: TRBJ2-7
V gene: TRBV3-1/TRBV3-2
D gene: TRBD1

CDR3 protein: ASSLRRNTEAF
J gene: TRBJ1-1
V gene: TRBV5-1
D gene: NA

CDR3 protein: ASSLGGLAGGTDTQY
J gene: TRBJ2-3
V gene: TRBV5-4
D gene: TRBD2

CDR3 protein: ASSIGTRVGNEQF
J gene: TRBJ2-1
V gene: TRBV19
D gene: TRBD2

CDR3 protein: ASSRGRDGANVLT
J gene: TRBJ2-6
V gene: TRBV9
D gene: NA

CDR3 protein: ASSDSFSAGVFGELF
J gene: TRBJ2-2
V gene: TRBV7-9
D gene: TRBD2

CDR3 protein: ASSFREGDTIY
J gene: TRBJ1-3
V gene: TRBV27
D gene: NA

CDR3 protein: ASTGSGKDQPQH
J gene: TRBJ1-5
V gene: TRBV6-5
D gene: NA

CDR3 protein: ASSLDGLGTARNTEAF
J gene: TRBJ1-1
V gene: TRBV5-5
D gene: TRBD1

CDR3 protein: ASTLGLAGNNEQF
J gene: TRBJ2-1
V gene: TRBV11-2
D gene: TRBD2

CDR3 protein: ASSLTDTQY
J gene: TRBJ2-3
V gene: TRBV12-3/TRBV12-4
D gene: NA

CDR3 protein: ASNPSGVTYEQY
J gene: TRBJ2-7
V gene: TRBV5-6
D gene: NA

CDR3 protein: ASSLLAGGNTGELF
J gene: TRBJ2-2
V gene: TRBV5-4
D gene: TRBD2

CDR3 protein: SASSGQMNTEAF
J gene: TRBJ1-1
V gene: TRBV20-1
D gene: TRBD1

CDR3 protein: ASSPSMGLAGYNEQF
J gene: TRBJ2-1
V gene: TRBV18
D gene: TRBD2

CDR3 protein: RVAAGTGGSYEQY
J gene: TRBJ2-7
V gene: TRBV29-1
D gene: TRBD1

CDR3 protein: ASSTSGAGNTIY
J gene: TRBJ1-3
V gene: TRBV5-4
D gene: NA

CDR3 protein: ASSPWDSAYEQY
J gene: TRBJ2-7
V gene: TRBV6-5
D gene: TRBD1

CDR3 protein: AISESTSGGSYEQY
J gene: TRBJ2-7
V gene: TRBV10-3
D gene: TRBD2

CDR3 protein: ALGTGENQPQH
J gene: TRBJ1-5
V gene: TRBV30
D gene: TRBD1

CDR3 protein: ASRLEQGPVFEQY
J gene: TRBJ2-7
V gene: TRBV28
D gene: NA

CDR3 protein: ASSPGQGETEAF
J gene: TRBJ1-1
V gene: TRBV18
D gene: TRBD1

CDR3 protein: ASSDGGYEQY
J gene: TRBJ2-7
V gene: TRBV2
D gene: NA

CDR3 protein: ASRVQGSSGELF
J gene: TRBJ2-2
V gene: TRBV19
D gene: TRBD1

CDR3 protein: ASSPGETQY
J gene: TRBJ2-5
V gene: TRBV11-2
D gene: NA

CDR3 protein: ASSLGGGAGQPQH
J gene: TRBJ1-5
V gene: TRBV5-4
D gene: TRBD1

CDR3 protein: ASSQGWGQRETQY
J gene: TRBJ2-5
V gene: TRBV10-2
D gene: NA

CDR3 protein: ASSFLTSGRGETQY
J gene: TRBJ2-5
V gene: TRBV5-1
D gene: TRBD2

CDR3 protein: ASSLELHRARGYT
J gene: TRBJ1-2
V gene: TRBV5-1
D gene: NA

CDR3 protein: SSGTTNYGYT
J gene: TRBJ1-2
V gene: TRBV29-1
D gene: NA

CDR3 protein: ASSSLSGANVLT
J gene: TRBJ2-6
V gene: TRBV7-3
D gene: NA

CDR3 protein: ASSRNRVRNEQF
J gene: TRBJ2-1
V gene: TRBV3-1/TRBV3-2
D gene: NA

CDR3 protein: ASSLGNRGGYGYT
J gene: TRBJ1-2
V gene: TRBV7-2
D gene: TRBD1